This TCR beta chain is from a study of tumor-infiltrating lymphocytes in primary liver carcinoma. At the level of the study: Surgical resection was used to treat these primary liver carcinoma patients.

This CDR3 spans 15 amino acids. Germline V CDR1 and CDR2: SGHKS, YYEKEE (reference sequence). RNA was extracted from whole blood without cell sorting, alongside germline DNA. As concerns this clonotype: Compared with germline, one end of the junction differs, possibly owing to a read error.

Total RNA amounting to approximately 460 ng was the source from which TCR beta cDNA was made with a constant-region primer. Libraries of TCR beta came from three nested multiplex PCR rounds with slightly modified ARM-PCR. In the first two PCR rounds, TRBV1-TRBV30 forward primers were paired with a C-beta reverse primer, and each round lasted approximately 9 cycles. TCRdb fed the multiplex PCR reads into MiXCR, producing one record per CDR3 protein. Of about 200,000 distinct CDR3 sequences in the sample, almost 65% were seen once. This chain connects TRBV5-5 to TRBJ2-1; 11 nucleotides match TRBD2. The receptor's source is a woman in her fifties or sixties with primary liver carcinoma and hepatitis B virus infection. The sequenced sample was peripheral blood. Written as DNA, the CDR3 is TGTGCCAGCAGCACAGGGACTAGCGGTTACAATAAGCAGTTCTTC. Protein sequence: CASSTGTSGYNKQFF.